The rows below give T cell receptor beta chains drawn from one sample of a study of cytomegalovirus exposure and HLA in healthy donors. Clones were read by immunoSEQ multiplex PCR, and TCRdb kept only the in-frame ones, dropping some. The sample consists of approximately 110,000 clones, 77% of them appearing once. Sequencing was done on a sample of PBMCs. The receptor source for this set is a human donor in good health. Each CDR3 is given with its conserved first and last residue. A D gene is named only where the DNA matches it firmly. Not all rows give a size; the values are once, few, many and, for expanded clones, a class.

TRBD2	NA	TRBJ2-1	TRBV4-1	CASSQLREVNEQFF	TGCGCCAGCAGCCAATTACGGGAGGTTAATGAGCAGTTCTTC
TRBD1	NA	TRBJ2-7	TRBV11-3	CASSKTGGREQYF	TGTGCCAGCAGCAAGACAGGGGGCCGCGAGCAGTACTTC
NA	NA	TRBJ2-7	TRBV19	CASSPQGTYEQYF	TGTGCCAGTAGTCCTCAGGGGACCTACGAGCAGTACTTC
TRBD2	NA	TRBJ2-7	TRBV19	CASSGIRRTSGRPEQYF	TGTGCCAGTAGTGGCATACGACGGACTAGCGGGAGACCCGAGCAGTACTTC
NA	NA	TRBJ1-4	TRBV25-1	CASSESGNPSEKLFF	TGTGCCAGCAGTGAATCCGGGAACCCTAGTGAAAAACTGTTTTTT
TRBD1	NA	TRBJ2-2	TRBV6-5	CASSYSGTGAGELFF	TGTGCCAGCAGTTACTCTGGGACAGGGGCTGGGGAGCTGTTTTTT
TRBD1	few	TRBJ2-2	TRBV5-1	CASSLTGDTGELFF	TGCGCCAGCAGCTTGACAGGGGACACCGGGGAGCTGTTTTTT
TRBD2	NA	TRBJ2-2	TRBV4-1	CASSPWTSGRSPGELFF	TGCGCCAGCAGCCCTTGGACTAGCGGGAGGTCACCCGGGGAGCTGTTTTTT
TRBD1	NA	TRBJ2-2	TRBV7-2	CASSKGGASTGELFF	TGTGCCAGCAGCAAAGGGGGCGCTAGCACCGGGGAGCTGTTTTTT
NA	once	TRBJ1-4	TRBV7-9	CASSLERQAFATNEKLFF	TGTGCCAGCAGCTTAGAGCGGCAGGCCTTTGCAACTAATGAAAAACTGTTTTTT
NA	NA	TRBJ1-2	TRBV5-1	CASRKQGLEVDGYTF	TGCGCCAGCCGCAAGCAGGGGCTGGAGGTAGACGGCTACACCTTC
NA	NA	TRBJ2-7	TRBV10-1	CASSEGSEQYF	TGCGCCAGCAGTGAGGGGAGCGAGCAGTACTTC
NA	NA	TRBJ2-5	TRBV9	CASSVGGRWGDPQYF	TGTGCCAGCAGCGTGGGTGGTCGGTGGGGGGACCCACAGTACTTC
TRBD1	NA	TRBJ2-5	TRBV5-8	CASSLFTGGYQETQYF	TGTGCCAGCAGCTTGTTTACAGGGGGGTACCAAGAGACCCAGTACTTC
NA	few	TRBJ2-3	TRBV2	CASSEGKGRTDTQYF	TGTGCCAGCAGTGAAGGGAAAGGGAGGACAGATACGCAGTATTTT
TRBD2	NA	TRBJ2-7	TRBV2	CASSRGGAYEQYF	TGTGCCAGCTCCCGGGGGGGCGCCTACGAGCAGTACTTC
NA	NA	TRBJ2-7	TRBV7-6	CASSLTQGREQYF	TGTGCCAGCAGCTTAACGCAGGGGCGCGAGCAGTACTTC
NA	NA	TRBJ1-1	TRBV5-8	CASSAGGTEAFF	TGTGCCAGCAGCGCCGGCGGGACTGAAGCTTTCTTT
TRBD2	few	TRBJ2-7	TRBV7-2	CASSLASGINEQYF	TGTGCCAGCAGCTTAGCTAGCGGGATCAACGAGCAGTACTTC
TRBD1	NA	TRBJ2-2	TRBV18	CASSPGTGNTGELFF	TGTGCCAGCTCACCCGGGACAGGGAACACCGGGGAGCTGTTTTTT